Listed below are T cell receptor beta chains from one sample, sequenced in a study of radiotherapy plus CTLA-4 blockade in lung cancer. Clones were read by immunoSEQ multiplex PCR, and TCRdb kept only the in-frame ones, dropping some. In the table there are roughly 75,000 clones, about four fifths of which are singletons. The material was peripheral blood, obtained from a patient treated with radiotherapy plus ipilimumab. These TCRs come from a human donor with non-small cell lung cancer who had stable disease on radiotherapy plus ipilimumab. Both conserved end residues are trimmed from each CDR3.

j_call | v_call | cdr3_aa
TRBJ2-1 | TRBV28 | ASSGARGREANEQF
TRBJ2-3 | TRBV5-1 | ASSLEGDTQY
TRBJ2-1 | TRBV5-1 | ASSLASVANEQF
TRBJ1-2 | TRBV27 | ASSWRLQGTPDGYT
TRBJ2-3 | TRBV5-1 | ASSLAAVGTDTQY
TRBJ2-5 | TRBV5-1 | ASSLGTSEETQY
TRBJ1-2 | TRBV4-2 | ASSQERVGGNYGYT
TRBJ2-1 | TRBV18 | ASSLNRGSYNEQF
TRBJ2-2 | TRBV28 | ASSLRPRRGELF
TRBJ1-5 | TRBV11-2 | ASSLAISQPQH
TRBJ1-6 | TRBV28 | ASSLYVSASGTENSPLH
TRBJ2-7 | TRBV28 | ASSLWAGGNSYEQY
TRBJ1-5 | TRBV9 | ASSVATGLKQPQH
TRBJ1-1 | TRBV9 | ASSVSHSSTTEAF
TRBJ1-1 | TRBV23-1 | ASSQSKGGVDTEAF
TRBJ2-7 | TRBV9 | ASSVVGMGEQY
TRBJ1-6 | TRBV19 | ASSYTGGSYNSPLH
TRBJ2-7 | TRBV27 | ASSPHGASGYEQY
TRBJ2-3 | TRBV6-4 | ASSLGGGGADTQY
TRBJ2-6 | TRBV5-4 | ASSLDADPGANVLT
TRBJ1-3 | TRBV5-6 | ASSLTGGENTIY
TRBJ1-5 | TRBV25-1 | ASSERAPQH
TRBJ2-3 | TRBV6-1 | ASSTLVGTDTQY
TRBJ1-2 | TRBV28 | ASWGAPSYGYT
TRBJ2-1 | TRBV6-5 | ASSYSDSNEQF
TRBJ2-7 | TRBV5-5 | ASSLRLGTSYEQY
TRBJ1-1 | TRBV18 | ASSPGEWVTEAF
TRBJ2-1 | TRBV7-6 | ASSLGLAGGREQF